This TCR beta chain was sequenced during a study of blood T cell repertoires in COVID-19. The assay was immunoSEQ multiplex PCR, and TCRdb's table has in-frame clones only and misses some. In the table there are 350,000 to 550,000 clones, about 85% of which are singletons. The CDR3 consists of 15 residues. Germline CDR1 reads GTSNPN; CDR2 reads SVGIG (reference sequence). Between the trimmed V and J ends, which lost 3 bases and 2 bases, there was a span of 16 bases. The sample comprised PBMCs or T cells enriched from blood (not recorded which). This TCR derives from a woman younger than 35 with acute COVID-19. This chain links TRBV30 with TRBJ2-5, with D possibly TRBD2 on 7 matching bases. The CDR3 bases are TGTGCCTGGAGACAGGGAGGGGCAAAACAAGAGACCCAGTACTTC. Protein sequence: CAWRQGGAKQETQYF. Based on the CDR3 plus reference TRBV30 and TRBJ2-5, the full variable domain is SQTIHQWPATLVQPVGSPLSLECTVEGTSNPNLYWYRQAAGRGLQLLFYSVGIGQISSEVPQNLSASRPQDRQFILSSKKLLLSDSGFYLCAWRQGGAKQETQYFGPGTRLLVL.